The clone carrying this T cell receptor beta chain appeared a few times. The CDR3 runs 13 residues. V gave up 2 bases and J gave up 3 bases, with 8 bases separating them. Germline V gives CDR1 SNHLY, CDR2 FYNNEI. After constant-region reverse-primer amplification, full-length variable regions underwent semi-nested PCR with Nested Universal Primer A. TCRdb processed the 5' RACE reads anew with MiXCR; each CDR3 protein has one entry. The table lists over 40,000 distinct CDR3 sequences, 22% of them singletons. Cells sorted as Tregs were CD4+, CD25+ and CD127-/low. Sequencing was done on a sample of Tregs sorted from a lymph node. This chain joins TRBV2 and TRBJ2-7; D gene unclear. The receptor comes from a female donor with breast cancer. For the CDR3, the DNA is TGTGCCAGCAGTGAACCCCTAAACTACGAGCAGTACTTC. Its protein product is CASSEPLNYEQYF.